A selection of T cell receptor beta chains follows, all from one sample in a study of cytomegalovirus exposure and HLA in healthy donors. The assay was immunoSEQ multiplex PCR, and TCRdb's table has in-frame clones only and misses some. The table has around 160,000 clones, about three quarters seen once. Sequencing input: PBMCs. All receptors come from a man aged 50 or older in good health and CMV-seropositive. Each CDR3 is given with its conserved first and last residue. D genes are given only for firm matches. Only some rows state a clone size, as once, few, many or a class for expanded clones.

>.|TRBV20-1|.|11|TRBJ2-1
CSARADREQFF
TGCAGTGCTAGGGCTGACAGGGAGCAGTTCTTC
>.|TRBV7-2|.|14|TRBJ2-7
CASSLDLGPYEQYF
TGTGCCAGCAGCTTAGATTTGGGCCCCTACGAGCAGTACTTC
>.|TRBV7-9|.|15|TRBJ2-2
CASNFRTVNTGELFF
TGTGCCAGCAACTTTAGGACAGTGAACACCGGGGAGCTGTTTTTT
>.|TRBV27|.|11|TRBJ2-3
CATLSTDTQYF
TGTGCCACCCTCAGCACAGATACGCAGTATTTT
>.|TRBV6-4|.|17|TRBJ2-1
CASSDVGNGAPYNEQFF
TGTGCCAGCAGTGACGTTGGCAATGGGGCCCCCTACAATGAGCAGTTCTTC
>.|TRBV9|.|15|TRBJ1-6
CASSVGAWAGSPLHF
TGTGCCAGCAGCGTAGGGGCCTGGGCAGGATCACCCCTCCACTTT
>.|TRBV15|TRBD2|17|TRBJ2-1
CATSRDFRFSGGDEQFF
TGTGCCACCAGCAGAGATTTTCGGTTTAGCGGGGGGGATGAGCAGTTCTTC
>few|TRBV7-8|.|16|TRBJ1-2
CASSLLSPGANYGYTF
TGTGCCAGCAGCTTGTTGTCCCCGGGAGCTAACTATGGCTACACCTTC
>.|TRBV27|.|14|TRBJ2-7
CASSFSQGSNEQYF
TGTGCCAGCAGTTTCAGTCAGGGAAGCAACGAGCAGTACTTC
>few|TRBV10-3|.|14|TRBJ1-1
CAISRDRENTEAFF
TGTGCCATCAGTCGTGACAGAGAGAACACTGAAGCTTTCTTT
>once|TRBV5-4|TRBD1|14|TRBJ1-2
CASSAETGDYGYTF
TGTGCCAGCAGCGCGGAGACAGGGGACTATGGCTACACCTTC
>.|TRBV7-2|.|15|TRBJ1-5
CASSPGSSGNQPQHF
TGTGCCAGCAGCCCCGGGAGTTCGGGCAATCAGCCCCAGCATTTT
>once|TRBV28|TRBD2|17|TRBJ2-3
CASSPQGLAGAADTQYF
TGTGCCAGCAGTCCCCAGGGACTAGCGGGGGCCGCGGATACGCAGTATTTT
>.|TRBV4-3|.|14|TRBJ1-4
CASSQDQGLHLMFF
TGCGCCAGCAGCCAAGATCAGGGCCTTCATTTGATGTTTTTT
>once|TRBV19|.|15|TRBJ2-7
CASSMSGNRGYEQYF
TGTGCCAGTAGTATGTCGGGGAATCGGGGCTACGAGCAGTACTTC